This TCR beta chain appears in the sequencing data of a study of T cells in Graves' hyperthyroidism and ophthalmopathy. Regarding this clonotype: This could be a read error, since a much larger clone is one nucleotide away.

The source material, RNA transcripts, was used to amplify TCR beta CDR3 regions. A first-round RT-PCR of the TCR CDR3 used the HTBI primer set. TCRdb used MiXCR to reprocess the multiplex PCR reads, holding one entry per CDR3 protein. The sample has hundreds of thousands of distinct CDR3 sequences; approximately 14% are singletons. Trimming pared 6 bases from V and 1 base from J, leaving 12 bases between. The length of the CDR3 is 14 residues. Germline CDR1 reads LNHDA; CDR2 reads SQIVND (reference sequence). Source material for PBMCs was about 10 ml fresh peripheral blood. This TCR derives from a woman younger than 35 with Graves' hyperthyroidism. The rearrangement joins TRBV19 to TRBJ1-1; tentatively, D is TRBD1 (5 bases). Sequencing was done on a sample of blood. The CDR3 region is CASRHPGPNTEAFF. As DNA, the CDR3 is TGTGCCAGTAGACACCCGGGGCCGAACACTGAAGCTTTCTTT.